Sequencing of this T cell receptor beta chain was carried out in a study of blood T cell repertoires in COVID-19. The overall study: T cells, B-cell-depleted T cells, or PBMCs supplied cDNA or gDNA.

Per the original methods: How many nucleated cells were present was estimated from reference gene primer amplification. Sequencing used immunoSEQ multiplex PCR; TCRdb keeps in-frame clones, though not all of them. V and J calls and clone size are given by that table; D and trimming were obtained from the DNA. The table shows about 200,000 clones, with about 90% occurring only once. Germline V CDR1 and CDR2: LNHDA, SQIVND (reference sequence). The V gene lost 8 bases and the J gene lost 0 bases, with 14 bases spanning the gap. The CDR3 is 16 residues long. This clone has more than one count but fewer than ten.

The chain joins TRBV19 to TRBJ2-6; D is perhaps TRBD2 (6 bases). The sample taken for sequencing was peripheral blood. The sequence was obtained from a man between 18 and 29 years old with active or convalescent COVID-19. CDR3: CASGHGGSSGANVLTF. The CDR3 nucleotides are TGTGCCAGTGGCCACGGGGGTAGCTCTGGGGCCAACGTCCTGACTTTC. Combining the CDR3 with reference TRBV19 and TRBJ2-6 gives the whole variable domain DGGITQSPKYLFRKEGQNVTLSCEQNLNHDAMYWYRQDPGQGLRLIYYSQIVNDFQKGDIAEGYSVSREKKESFPLTVTSAQKNPTAFYLCASGHGGSSGANVLTFGAGSRLTVL.